Below are 17 T cell receptor beta chains sequenced from a single sample in a study of cytomegalovirus exposure and HLA in healthy donors. The PCR used 60 Vbeta and 13 Jbeta primers. Sequencing was performed with immunoSEQ multiplex PCR; in TCRdb, only in-frame clones are kept and a portion is missing. This sample has some 130,000 clones, with 65% to 80% found just once. Sequenced input: PBMCs. The receptor set was obtained from a woman aged 50 to 60 in good health and CMV-seropositive.

The chain joins TRBV7-9 to TRBJ2-3, with TRBD2 identical over 15 bases. Germline assignment: CDR1 SEHNR and CDR2 FQNEAQ (reference sequence). J gave up 0 bases and V 6 bases, and 7 bases lay outside the gene matches. The CDR3 extends over 18 amino acids. CDR3: CASRRTSGGASSTDTQYF. The DNA for the CDR3 is TGTGCCAGCAGAAGGACTAGCGGGGGGGCCTCGAGCACAGATACGCAGTATTTT.

The chain uses TRBV5-1 and TRBJ1-1; D not resolved. Trimming left V 5 bases short and J 2 bases short, with 10 bases between. Germline CDR1 reads SGHRS; CDR2 reads YFSETQ. This CDR3 comprises 13 residues. The CDR3 protein is CASRRGSNTEAFF. The CDR3 DNA follows: TGCGCCAGCAGACGCGGATCAAACACTGAAGCTTTCTTT.

V is TRBV19 and J is TRBJ1-4; D uncertain. From germline, CDR1 is LNHDA and CDR2 SQIVND (reference sequence). The ends were cut back, 0 bases at V and 10 bases at J, with 15 bases in the middle. CDR3 size: 15 residues. CDR3 protein: CASSIDSRTAVKLFF. Here the CDR3 DNA reads TGTGCCAGTAGTATAGATTCCAGAACCGCCGTAAAACTGTTTTTT.

The CDR3 loop reads CASSLGQGFTEAFF. The CDR3 region has the DNA TGTGCCAGCAGCTTGGGACAGGGCTTCACTGAAGCTTTCTTT. This chain connects TRBV7-9 to TRBJ1-1, with TRBD1 matching 9 bases. The CDR3 sequence is 14 residues long. V lost 3 bases to trimming and J lost 4 bases; unmatched junction nucleotides: 3. In germline, CDR1 is SEHNR, CDR2 FQNEAQ (reference sequence). The whole variable domain, remainder taken from reference TRBV7-9 and TRBJ1-1, is DTGVSQNPRHKITKRGQNVTFRCDPISEHNRLYWYRQTLGQGPEFLTYFQNEAQLEKSRLLSDRFSAERPKGSFSTLEIQRTEQGDSAMYLCASSLGQGFTEAFFGQGTRLTVV.

This chain connects TRBV11-2 to TRBJ1-1, with TRBD1 matching over 8 bases. The CDR3 has 15 residues. Germline loops: CDR1 SGHAT, CDR2 FQNNGV. The junction had 6 bases not matched to a gene; V was cut back by 5 bases and J by 1 base. CDR3 nucleotides: TGTGCCAGCAGCATTACCGGGACAGGGAACACTGAAGCTTTCTTT. Translation: CASSITGTGNTEAFF.

V and J are TRBV2 and TRBJ2-7, with 11 bases matching TRBD2. The germline gives CDR1 SNHLY, CDR2 FYNNEI. V trimming: 2 bases; J trimming: 3 bases; junction bases outside the gene matches: 6. The CDR3 extends over 16 amino acids. The CDR3 here is CASSEHSGGAGYEQYF. The CDR3 coding sequence is TGTGCCAGCAGTGAACATAGCGGGGGGGCCGGCTACGAGCAGTACTTC.

V gene TRBV19 combines with J gene TRBJ2-7; 8 nucleotides match TRBD2. V dropped 1 base and J dropped 2; count of bases not matched to a gene: 4. The V gene's germline CDR1 is LNHDA and CDR2 SQIVND (reference sequence). The length of the CDR3 is 15 residues. The chain's CDR3 is CASSIAGSGTYEQYF. CDR3 DNA: TGTGCCAGTAGTATAGCTGGTAGCGGGACCTACGAGCAGTACTTC.

This clone was counted between two and nine times. The chain links TRBV30 to TRBJ1-4; 7 nucleotides match TRBD1. Trimming cost V 0 bases and J 5 bases; bases outside gene matches: 3. The germline gives CDR1 GTSNPN, CDR2 SVGIG (reference sequence). This CDR3 has 14 amino acids. CDR3 DNA: TGTGCCTGGAGTGTCCGGGACAGCAATGAAAAACTGTTTTTT. Translation: CAWSVRDSNEKLFF.

CDR3 bases: TGTGCCAGCAGCGTAACAGGGGCGGTCACCGGGGAGCTGTTTTTT. Its protein product is CASSVTGAVTGELFF. The rearrangement links TRBV9 to TRBJ2-2, with TRBD1 matching 7 bases. V was clipped by 1 base and J by 4 bases; unmatched bases: 4. The CDR3 sequence is 15 residues long. Germline V gives CDR1 SGDLS, CDR2 YYNGEE. Filled out from reference TRBV9 and TRBJ2-2, the complete variable domain reads DSGVTQTPKHLITATGQRVTLRCSPRSGDLSVYWYQQSLDQGLQFLIQYYNGEERAKGNILERFSAQQFPDLHSELNLSSLELGDSALYFCASSVTGAVTGELFFGEGSRLTVL.

The chain links TRBV4-2 to TRBJ1-6; 8 positions agree with TRBD1. CDR1 and CDR2 from the germline V gene are LGHNA and YNFKEQ. Trimming cost V 3 bases and J 1 base; bases outside gene matches: 8. This CDR3 comprises 18 residues. CDR3 sequence reads: CASSHGTGGVSYNSPLHF. Written as DNA, the CDR3 is TGTGCCAGCAGCCACGGGACAGGCGGCGTATCCTATAATTCACCCCTCCACTTT.

The chain couples TRBV30 to TRBJ1-1; D unresolved. The CDR3 is 11 amino acids. The germline V gene encodes CDR1 GTSNPN and CDR2 SVGIG (reference sequence). Trimming removed 5 bases at V and 3 bases at J, with 7 bases between. CDR3 region: CAWGRDTEAFF. CDR3 sequence (DNA): TGTGCCTGGGGCCGGGACACTGAAGCTTTCTTT.

The genes are TRBV18 and TRBJ2-3; 7 bases match TRBD2. V shed 10 bases and J 2 bases; nucleotides not matched to a gene: 9. Germline CDR1 and CDR2: KGHSH and LQKENI. CDR3 length: 14 amino acids. The CDR3 reads CANRPSGTTDTQYF. The CDR3 DNA is TGTGCCAACCGCCCTAGCGGAACCACAGATACGCAGTATTTT.

This clone was detected a few times. This sequence joins TRBV6-5 and TRBJ1-3; no clear D. The germline gives CDR1 MNHEY, CDR2 SVGAGI. Trimming shortened V by 0 bases and J by 2 bases, and 8 bases separated the two germline ends. CDR3 length: 15 residues. The CDR3 reads CASSYSRAPGNTIYF. The CDR3 nucleotides read TGTGCCAGCAGTTACTCGAGAGCTCCTGGAAACACCATATATTTT.

The CDR3 coding sequence is TGCGCCAGCAGCTTGGAAGGACAGCCCTCCACAGATACGCAGTATTTT. Translated: CASSLEGQPSTDTQYF. This chain connects TRBV5-1 to TRBJ2-3; possible D gene TRBD1, 6 bases. Germline assignment: CDR1 SGHRS and CDR2 YFSETQ. There are 16 residues in the CDR3. Trimming took off 0 bases at V and 2 bases at J, with 13 bases between the two ends.

This clone was counted only a few times. The genes are TRBV19 and TRBJ1-5; TRBD1 might be the D (5 bases). This CDR3 has 15 residues. Germline-derived CDR1 and CDR2 are LNHDA and SQIVND (reference sequence). The V end was cut by 2 bases, the J end by 0 bases, with 8 bases between. The CDR3 loop is CASSIPGYSNQPQHF. The CDR3 DNA follows: TGTGCCAGTAGTATACCAGGGTATAGCAATCAGCCCCAGCATTTT. Variable domain in full (rest from reference TRBV19 and TRBJ1-5): DGGITQSPKYLFRKEGQNVTLSCEQNLNHDAMYWYRQDPGQGLRLIYYSQIVNDFQKGDIAEGYSVSREKKESFPLTVTSAQKNPTAFYLCASSIPGYSNQPQHFGDGTRLSIL.

CDR3 sequence (DNA): TGTGCCAGCAGCCTAACTCCCGTGAGCGGGGGGCCCACAGATACGCAGTATTTT. Its translation: CASSLTPVSGGPTDTQYF. V is TRBV4-2 and J is TRBJ2-3, with 9 bases fitting TRBD2. The germline gives CDR1 LGHNA, CDR2 YNFKEQ. With 4 bases clipped from V and 2 bases from J, the junction kept 13 bases outside the gene matches. The CDR3 spans 18 residues.

The rearrangement links TRBV5-4 to TRBJ1-1, with D unresolved. The V gene lost 1 base and the J gene lost 1 base, with 8 bases spanning the gap. Germline lookup yields CDR1 SGHNT and CDR2 YYREEE (reference sequence). The CDR3 contains 14 residues. The CDR3: CASSLTRTNTEAFF. The CDR3 DNA reads as TGTGCCAGCAGCTTGACAAGAACGAACACTGAAGCTTTCTTT.